A selection of T cell receptor beta chains follows, all from one sample in a study of OX40 agonist ivuxolimab in advanced cancers. Produced via immunoSEQ multiplex PCR; TCRdb's table is partial and in-frame only. Altogether under 40,000 clones are present, roughly 79% being singletons, with the ten largest covering less than 25%. Material: CD4+ or CD8+ T cells sorted from blood, obtained in a trial of the OX40 agonist ivuxolimab. The receptors come from an adult with an advanced solid tumor such as melanoma, head and neck, liver or kidney cancer. CDR3s include the opening cysteine and the closing phenylalanine or tryptophan. The order of the fields is V gene, CDR3 length, J gene, CDR3 protein.

TRBV7-9	13	TRBJ1-1	CASSPEQRLEAFF
TRBV29-1	12	TRBJ2-5	CSVEPSQETQYF
TRBV6-1	14	TRBJ1-5	CASKLGTGNQPQHF
TRBV19	17	TRBJ1-3	CASSRRPRGAGGNTIYF
TRBV7-8	13	TRBJ1-1	CASSFGRGTEAFF
TRBV14	15	TRBJ1-6	CASSQGQGYNSPLHF
TRBV19	16	TRBJ1-1	CASRPGTGGPNTEAFF
TRBV28	14	TRBJ2-7	CASSSPAGGDEQYF
TRBV30	14	TRBJ2-2	CAWGTGANTGELFF
TRBV6-5	13	TRBJ1-3	CASGDSSGNTIYF
TRBV6-6	15	TRBJ2-7	CASSYGGQGLYEQYF
TRBV7-9	14	TRBJ2-1	CASSLGGASDEQFF
TRBV5-1	16	TRBJ2-7	CASSLNSGGLSYEQYF
TRBV28	13	TRBJ1-5	CASSIQGFQPQHF
TRBV6-1	14	TRBJ1-5	CASDQTGETQPQHF
TRBV25-1	12	TRBJ2-5	CASSAPVGTAYF
TRBV18	16	TRBJ2-2	CASSLKQRRETGELFF
TRBV7-2	17	TRBJ2-3	CASSLVSSGGETDTQYF
TRBV6-5	15	TRBJ2-7	CASSYTPQSSYEQYF
TRBV7-6	18	TRBJ2-5	CASSPSRQGIWGQETQYF
TRBV5-1	12	TRBJ2-1	CASSLDRGQQFF
TRBV30	12	TRBJ1-1	CAWSERGREAFF
TRBV7-9	15	TRBJ2-1	CASSLLAGGRNEQFF
TRBV27	15	TRBJ2-1	CASSPTRGVGNEQFF